This T cell receptor beta chain is drawn from a study of blood T cell repertoires in COVID-19. Across the study: The study drew acute and convalescent COVID-19 samples from the United States, Italy and Spain. From T cells, B-cell-depleted T cells, or PBMCs came the material, which was cDNA or gDNA.

This clone came up once. In the source study's methods: Reference gene primer amplification yielded estimated nucleated cell counts. Produced via immunoSEQ multiplex PCR; TCRdb's table is partial and in-frame only. D and trimming come from the DNA, and the V and J calls and clone size come from that table. The table has about 250,000 clones, about 85% seen once. Seattle patients were enrolled while actively infected and followed longitudinally. The sequence was obtained from a human donor with COVID-19, enrolled during active disease. The donor label of this sample is uncertain. Sequenced material: peripheral blood.

The DNA of the CDR3 is TGTGCCAGCAGTTTCGTGACTCAGGAAGCTTTCTTT. Amino acids: CASSFVTQEAFF. The V gene is TRBV12-3 or TRBV12-4, the J gene TRBJ1-1, with no clear D. The CDR3 is 12 residues long. V lost 3 bases and J 8 bases, leaving 10 bases between the germline ends.